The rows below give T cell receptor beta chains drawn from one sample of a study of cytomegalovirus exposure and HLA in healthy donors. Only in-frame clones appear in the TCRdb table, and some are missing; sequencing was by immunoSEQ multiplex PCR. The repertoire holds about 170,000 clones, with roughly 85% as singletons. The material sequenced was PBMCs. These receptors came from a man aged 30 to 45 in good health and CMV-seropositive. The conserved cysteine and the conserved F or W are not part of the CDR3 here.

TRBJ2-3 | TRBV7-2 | ASSLARGGEMTDTQY
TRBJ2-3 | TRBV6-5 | ASSYGTSGFEEY
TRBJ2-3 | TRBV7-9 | ASSLQSTDTQY
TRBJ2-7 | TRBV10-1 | ASSGSSYEQY
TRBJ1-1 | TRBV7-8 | ASSSGQLTNTEAF
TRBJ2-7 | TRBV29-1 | SVEVGTSPYEQY
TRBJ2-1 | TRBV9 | ASSVVAAGEQF
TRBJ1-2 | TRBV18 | ASSTGQGIHGYT
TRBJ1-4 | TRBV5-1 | ASSFSPATNEKLF
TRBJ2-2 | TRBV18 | ASSPRGQGNTGELF
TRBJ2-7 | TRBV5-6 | ASSWRDRIYEQY
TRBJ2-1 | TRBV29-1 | SVARGLGNEQF
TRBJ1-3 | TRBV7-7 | ASSPGLAGNTIY
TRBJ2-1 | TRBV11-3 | ASGGVGEGEQF
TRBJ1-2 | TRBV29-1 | SVGYGGNYGYT
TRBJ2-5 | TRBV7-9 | ASSSGQGETQY
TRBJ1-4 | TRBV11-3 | ASSSGTQVNEKLF
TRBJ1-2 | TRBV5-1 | ASSSSGRTGYT
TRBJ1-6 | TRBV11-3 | ASSLDYTGRSYNSPLH
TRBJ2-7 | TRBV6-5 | ASTSTAGEQY
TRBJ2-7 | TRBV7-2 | ASSYISGIRSYEQY
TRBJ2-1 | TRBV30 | AWSVGQGGLEQF
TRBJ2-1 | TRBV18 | ASSPTSGHGNEQF
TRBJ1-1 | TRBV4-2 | ASSHRSGGDAF
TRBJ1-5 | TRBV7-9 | ASSLGQENQPQH
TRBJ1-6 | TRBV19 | ASSGQPNSPLH
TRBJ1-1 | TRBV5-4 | ASSLEQEGNTEAF
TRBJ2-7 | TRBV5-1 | ASSQGLAGGVQY
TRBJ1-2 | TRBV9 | ASSTFPTGGANYGYT
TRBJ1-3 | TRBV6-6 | ASQTGIGNTIY
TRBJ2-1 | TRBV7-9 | ATQQGHEWNEQF
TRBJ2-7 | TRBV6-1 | ASSVLRETNYEQY
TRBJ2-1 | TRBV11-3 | ASSSPTSGFSYNEQF
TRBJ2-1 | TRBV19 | ASSMGLGGRIYEQF
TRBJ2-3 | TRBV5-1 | ASSLEGGADTQY
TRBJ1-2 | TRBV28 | ASSHEGDLHYGYT
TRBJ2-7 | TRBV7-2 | ASSPPGTDRREQY
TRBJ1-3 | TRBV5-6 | ASSLAGFGNTIY
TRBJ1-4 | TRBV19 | ASRNPFSGTGGHEKLF
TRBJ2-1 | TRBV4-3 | ASSRGGGDSYNEQF
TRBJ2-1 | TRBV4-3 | ASSQRGGEQF
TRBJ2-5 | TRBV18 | ASSPLEGANSQETQY
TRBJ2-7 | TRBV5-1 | ASRAGDPNEQY
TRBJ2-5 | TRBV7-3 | ASSLAPTETQY
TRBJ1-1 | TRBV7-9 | ASSKGQANTEAF
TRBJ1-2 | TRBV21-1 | ASSKINRGQQGYT
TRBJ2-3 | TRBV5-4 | ASSLFLATDTQY
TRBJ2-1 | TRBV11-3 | ASSPSSYNEQF
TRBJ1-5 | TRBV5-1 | ASSLDGNQPQH
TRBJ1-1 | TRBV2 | ASSEGPNTEAF
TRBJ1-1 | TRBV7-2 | ASSLGGGQTNTEAF
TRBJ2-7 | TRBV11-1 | ASSLVPSGEQY
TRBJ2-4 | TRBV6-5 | ASRTGGENIQY
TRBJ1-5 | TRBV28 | ASSPQAFRGQPQH
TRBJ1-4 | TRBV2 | ASSTYRAVAEKLF
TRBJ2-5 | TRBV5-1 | ASSLALGRGETQY
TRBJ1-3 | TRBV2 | ASSGTGAQNTIY
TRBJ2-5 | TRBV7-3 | ASSTTDGETQY
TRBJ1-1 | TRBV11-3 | ASSLDRARRTEAF